The 27 T cell receptor beta chains in this list originate from one sample, sequenced in a study of CD8 T cells in Susac syndrome. RNA totalling roughly 0.45 to 1 ug underwent reverse transcription with random hexamers. TCRdb re-called the immunoSEQ multiplex PCR reads with MiXCR, one entry per CDR3 protein. The data contain around 190,000 distinct CDR3 sequences, 85% to 95% of them singletons. Sequenced input: CD8+ T cells from PBMCs. The receptors derive from a human donor with multiple sclerosis.

The chain uses TRBV12-3 or TRBV12-4 and TRBJ2-1; 7 bases are a match to TRBD1. This CDR3 comprises 14 residues. V dropped 3 bases and J dropped 5; count of bases not matched to a gene: 4. Here the CDR3 DNA reads TGTGCCAGCAGTTTGGGGACAGCCCACAATGAGCAGTTCTTC. Translation gives CASSLGTAHNEQFF.

V usage is TRBV7-6 and J usage is TRBJ1-1; 10 bases agree with TRBD1. Germline V gene lookup returns CDR1 SGHVS and CDR2 FNYEAQ. This CDR3 spans 15 amino acids. V shed 5 bases, J shed 7 bases, and the junction held 10 bases outside the gene matches. CDR3 amino acids: CASSVGQGGVNEAFF. The CDR3 nucleotides read TGTGCCAGCAGCGTCGGACAGGGGGGGGTTAATGAAGCTTTCTTT.

This clonotype showed up just once. This rearrangement joins TRBV24-1 to TRBJ1-1; the D gene is possibly TRBD1 (5 bases). The CDR3 runs to 15 residues. Trimming cost V 6 bases and J 11 bases, with 24 bases left between them. CDR1 and CDR2 from the germline V gene are KGHDR and SFDVKD. CDR3 sequence reads: CATSKWARTTEMAFF. DNA for the CDR3: TGTGCCACCAGTAAGTGGGCCAGGACAACCGAGATGGCTTTCTTT.

This sequence joins TRBV12-3 or TRBV12-4 and TRBJ2-7; either TRBD1 or TRBD2 may fit D (6 bases each). The CDR3 is made up of 15 amino acids. Between the trimmed V and J ends, which lost 6 bases and 4 bases, there was a span of 19 bases. The CDR3 nucleotides read TGTGCCAGCAGCCCCCCCCGGGGGCGCTGGTACGAGCAGTACTTC. Its translation: CASSPPRGRWYEQYF.

This clonotype appeared once. The chain carries TRBV12-3 or TRBV12-4 and TRBJ1-2, with a possible D match to TRBD1 (5 bases). Trimming pared 6 bases from V and 4 bases from J, leaving 9 bases between. This CDR3 spans 12 amino acids. The chain's CDR3 is CASRRQSYGYTF. The CDR3 DNA is TGTGCCAGCAGACGACAGAGCTATGGCTACACCTTC.

This clonotype has just one count. This chain joins TRBV10-3 and TRBJ2-3; 7 bases line up with TRBD2. The length of the CDR3 is 15 residues. The ends lost 10 bases at V and 5 bases at J; junction bases unmatched: 15. Per germline, CDR1 ENHRY and CDR2 SYGVKD. CDR3 in DNA: TGTGCCACCACCCACCCTAGCGGCTTAGGAGATACGCAGTATTTT. This codes for CATTHPSGLGDTQYF.

V gene TRBV4-2 combines with J gene TRBJ2-7; TRBD2 aligns across 11 bases. The length of the CDR3 is 14 residues. V shed 4 bases, J shed 7 bases, and the junction held 6 bases outside the gene matches. CDR1 is LGHNA and CDR2 is YNFKEQ in the germline V gene. CDR3 DNA sequence: TGTGCCAGCAGCCCACTAGCGGGAGCAGGAGAGCAGTACTTC. The encoded protein is CASSPLAGAGEQYF.

This chain links TRBV2 with TRBJ1-6; D is perhaps TRBD1 (6 bases). V lost 8 bases and J lost 8, with 10 bases in between. CDR1 SNHLY and CDR2 FYNNEI come from the germline V gene. CDR3 size: 12 residues. The CDR3, as DNA: TGTGCCAGCCGCAGGGGCTATTCACCCCTCCACTTT. This codes for CASRRGYSPLHF.

The genes are TRBV15 and TRBJ2-1; perhaps TRBD1 as D (5 bases). Germline CDR1 LNHNV, CDR2 YYDKDF (reference sequence). V gave up 0 bases and J gave up 8 bases, with 5 bases separating them. The CDR3 runs to 12 residues. This CDR3 is CATSREGDEQFF. In nucleotides, the CDR3 is TGTGCCACCAGCAGAGAAGGGGATGAGCAGTTCTTC.

This chain uses TRBV20-1 with TRBJ2-4; D is unclear. Looked up from germline, CDR1 is DFQATT and CDR2 is SNEGSKA (reference sequence). CDR3 size: 11 residues. Between the trimmed V and J ends, which lost 3 bases and 6 bases, there was a span of 6 bases. CDR3 protein: CSARVGNIQYF. In DNA form, the CDR3 reads TGCAGTGCTAGGGTAGGAAACATTCAGTACTTC.

The chain has TRBV29-1 and TRBJ1-1; TRBD1 is a possible D gene (5 bases). CDR1 and CDR2 (germline): SQVTM, ANQGSEA. V was trimmed by 7 bases and J by 10 bases, leaving 16 bases between them. The CDR3 is 11 amino acids. In nucleotides, the CDR3 is TGCAGCGGGGGGGACTCATTGGGAGCTTTCTTT. Translating it yields CSGGDSLGAFF.

This sequence joins TRBV23-1 and TRBJ2-7; TRBD1 matches at 7 bases. TRBV23-1 is sorted into the ORF group, with uncertain function. Trimming took 3 bases from V and 5 from J; bases not matched to a gene: 7. The CDR3 covers 14 residues. In DNA, the CDR3 is TGCGCCAGCAGTCATCGACAGGGTTTACACGAGCAGTACTTC. Protein: CASSHRQGLHEQYF.

The gene calls are TRBV6-1 and TRBJ1-5; a possible D gene is TRBD1 (6 bases). Per germline, CDR1 MNHNS and CDR2 SASEGT. V lost 7 bases and J lost 11, with 33 bases in between. The CDR3 covers 18 residues. The CDR3 nucleotides read TGTGCCAGCACTAACGGATGGGGGGCTGGGTCAATACGGCAGTCCCAGCATTTT. Amino acid sequence: CASTNGWGAGSIRQSQHF.

This clonotype was detected only once. In DNA form, the CDR3 reads TGTGCTAGTGGAGAGTATGTGGGCAATCAGCCCCAGCATTTT. The encoded protein is CASGEYVGNQPQHF. The chain joins TRBV12-5 to TRBJ1-5; the D is unclear. This CDR3 contains 14 residues. Trimming removed 6 bases from V and 2 bases from J, with 11 bases in between. The germline V gene has CDR1 LGHNT and CDR2 FRNRAP.

The chain uses TRBV6-5 and TRBJ2-3; the D is unclear. The CDR3 consists of 15 residues. CDR1 is MNHEY and CDR2 is SVGAGI in the germline V gene. Trimming cost V 3 bases and J 0 bases, with 10 bases left between them. The CDR3 is CASSYSTTSTDTQYF. CDR3 nucleotides: TGTGCCAGCAGTTATTCCACGACTAGCACAGATACGCAGTATTTT.

The chain links TRBV25-1 to TRBJ1-5; 9 nucleotides match TRBD1. Looked up from germline, CDR1 is MGHDK and CDR2 is SYGVNS. The CDR3 extends over 14 amino acids. V was clipped by 6 bases and J by 0 bases; unmatched bases: 0. This CDR3 reads CASRDRGSNQPQHF. The CDR3 DNA follows: TGTGCCAGCAGGGACAGGGGTAGCAATCAGCCCCAGCATTTT.

This clonotype was found a few times. The chain combines TRBV13 with TRBJ2-7; 9 nucleotides line up with TRBD2. The trim removed 4 bases at V and 5 bases at J, leaving 6 bases unmatched. Germline V gene sequence: CDR1 PRHDT, CDR2 FYEKMQ (reference sequence). There are 14 residues in the CDR3. The CDR3 loop reads CASSSYSGRNEQYF. The DNA of the CDR3 is TGTGCCAGCAGCTCGTATAGCGGGAGAAACGAGCAGTACTTC.

This clonotype was counted a few times. CDR3 loop: CASSLQGPEQYF. The CDR3 nucleotides read TGTGCCAGCAGCTTGCAGGGCCCCGAGCAGTACTTC. The chain uses TRBV5-6 and TRBJ2-7; TRBD1 is a possible D gene (5 bases). CDR3 length: 12 amino acids. Looked up from germline, CDR1 is SGHDT and CDR2 is YYEEEE. V gave up 1 base and J gave up 6 bases, with 8 bases separating them.

Points on this clonotype: Mismatch with germline at one junction end may stem from a read error. The chain joins TRBV7-9 to TRBJ2-1; D is possibly TRBD2 (5 bases). CDR3 length: 11 residues. Germline loops: CDR1 SEHNR, CDR2 FQNEAQ (reference sequence). The CDR3 DNA reads TGTGCCAGCAGCGAAATCCCTAGCTGGATCTTC. Translation: CASSEIPSWIF.

This clonotype has a handful of counts. The rearrangement joins TRBV2 to TRBJ1-1; a possible D gene is TRBD1 (5 bases). The V gene lost 4 bases and the J gene lost 7 bases, with 13 bases spanning the gap. Germline V gene lookup returns CDR1 SNHLY and CDR2 FYNNEI. There are 13 residues in the CDR3. CDR3 DNA: TGTGCCAGCAGTGCCCCGGGGCAGGATGAAGCTTTCTTT. Its translation is CASSAPGQDEAFF.

A few counts support this clonotype. The rearrangement uses TRBV12-3 or TRBV12-4 and TRBJ2-7; 8 bases are shared with TRBD2. This CDR3 comprises 12 residues. The V segment lost 6 bases and the J segment 5 bases; nucleotides outside the gene matches: 3. CDR3 residues: CASSSSGNEQYF. In DNA, the CDR3 is TGTGCCAGCAGCAGTAGCGGGAACGAGCAGTACTTC.

The J gene is TRBJ2-5, the V gene TRBV29-1; D tentatively reads TRBD1 or TRBD2 (5 bases each). V lost 4 bases and J 4 bases, leaving 25 bases between the germline ends. The CDR3 spans 17 residues. Germline V CDR1 and CDR2: SQVTM, ANQGSEA. The DNA of the CDR3 is TGCAGCGTTGTTATTGTCCCCGTTCGGGCAGGGACAGAGACCCAGTACTTC. This sequence encodes CSVVIVPVRAGTETQYF.

The chain uses TRBV6-5 and TRBJ2-3, with TRBD2 identical over 7 bases. V dropped 2 bases and J dropped 3; count of bases not matched to a gene: 5. CDR3 length equals 15 residues. Germline assignment: CDR1 MNHEY and CDR2 SVGAGI. CDR3 DNA sequence: TGTGCCAGCAGTTACGAGGAGGGAGGGACAGATACGCAGTATTTT. Protein product: CASSYEEGGTDTQYF.

The chain has TRBV25-1 and TRBJ1-5, with a tentative D call TRBD1 (5 bases). The V end was cut by 1 base, the J end by 4 bases, with 8 bases between. Germline assignment: CDR1 MGHDK and CDR2 SYGVNS. This CDR3 spans 14 amino acids. The CDR3 DNA reads TGTGCCAGCAGTGAATCAGGGCGAAATCAGCCCCAGCATTTT. Amino acids: CASSESGRNQPQHF.

This clonotype was recorded once. This chain links TRBV20-1 with TRBJ2-7, with D possibly being TRBD2 (6 bases). CDR1 is DFQATT, CDR2 SNEGSKA, per germline (reference sequence). The CDR3 spans 12 residues. Trimming pared 7 bases from V and 6 bases from J, leaving 16 bases between. CDR3 sequence reads: CSDRATGAEQYF. CDR3 nucleotides: TGCAGTGACCGGGCAACGGGAGCCGAGCAGTACTTC.

The chain couples TRBV2 to TRBJ2-1, with 7 bases fitting TRBD1. The CDR3 is 12 residues long. Germline V gene data show CDR1 as SNHLY and CDR2 as FYNNEI. Trimming at V came to 5 bases and at J to 10 bases, leaving 5 bases not matched to a gene. CDR3 sequence: CASSPGQAEQFF. DNA for the CDR3: TGTGCCAGCAGTCCCGGACAGGCGGAGCAGTTCTTC.

The rearrangement joins TRBV6-2 or TRBV6-3 to TRBJ2-1; D perhaps matches TRBD2 (5 bases). V was shortened by 6 bases and J by 6 bases, with 15 bases between the two germline ends. Germline lookup yields CDR1 MNHEY and CDR2 SVGEGT. CDR3 length equals 14 residues. CDR3 protein: CASRPLASGNEQFF. The CDR3 DNA reads as TGTGCCAGCAGGCCCCTAGCAAGCGGCAATGAGCAGTTCTTC.